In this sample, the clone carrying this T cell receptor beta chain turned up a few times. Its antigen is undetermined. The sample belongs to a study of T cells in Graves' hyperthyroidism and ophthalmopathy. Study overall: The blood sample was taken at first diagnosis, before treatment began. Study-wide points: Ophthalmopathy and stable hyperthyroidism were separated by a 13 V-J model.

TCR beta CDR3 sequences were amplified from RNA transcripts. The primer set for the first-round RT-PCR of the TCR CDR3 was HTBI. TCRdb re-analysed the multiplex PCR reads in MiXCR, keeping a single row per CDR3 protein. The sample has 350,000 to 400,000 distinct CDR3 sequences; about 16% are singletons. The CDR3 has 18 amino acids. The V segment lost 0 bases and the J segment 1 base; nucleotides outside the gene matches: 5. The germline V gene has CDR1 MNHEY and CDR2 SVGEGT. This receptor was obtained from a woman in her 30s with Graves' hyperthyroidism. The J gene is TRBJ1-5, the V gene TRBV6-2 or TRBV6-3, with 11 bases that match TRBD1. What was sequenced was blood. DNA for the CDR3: TGTGCCAGCAGTTACTCTAGGGACAGGGGGTTAAGCAATCAGCCCCAGCATTTT. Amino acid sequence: CASSYSRDRGLSNQPQHF.